The next 21 T cell receptor beta chains were all read from a single sample in a study of OX40 agonist ivuxolimab in advanced cancers. The assay was immunoSEQ multiplex PCR, and TCRdb's table has in-frame clones only and misses some. The profile shows about 35,000 clones, 84% of them singletons. Source: CD4+ or CD8+ T cells sorted from blood, taken in a trial of the OX40 agonist ivuxolimab. The source of these receptors is an adult with an advanced solid tumor such as melanoma, head and neck, liver or kidney cancer.

The rearrangement joins TRBV10-1 to TRBJ1-2; 7 bases are a match to TRBD1. Germline assignment: CDR1 WNHNN and CDR2 SYGVQD (reference sequence). There are 13 residues in the CDR3. V was clipped by 7 bases and J by 7 bases; unmatched bases: 9. The CDR3 DNA reads as TGCGCCAGCACCCGACAGGGTTTTAGTGGCTACACCTTC. Protein: CASTRQGFSGYTF.

The J gene is TRBJ1-4, the V gene TRBV9; TRBD1 agrees at 7 bases. Germline CDR1 and CDR2: SGDLS and YYNGEE. V gave up 4 bases and J gave up 7 bases; unmatched junction bases: 7. The CDR3 contains 14 residues. The CDR3 DNA reads TGTGCCAGCAGCCCGACAGGGATGGGTGAAAAACTGTTTTTT. This sequence encodes CASSPTGMGEKLFF.

J is TRBJ1-6 and V is TRBV6-5; the D gene is possibly TRBD1 (6 bases). Germline V gene lookup returns CDR1 MNHEY and CDR2 SVGAGI. The CDR3 length is 15 residues. Trimming took off 6 bases at V and 7 bases at J, with 16 bases between the two ends. The DNA for the CDR3 is TGTGCCAGCAGGAGGTTTTGGACAGAAAATTCACCCCTCCACTTT. Its translation is CASRRFWTENSPLHF.

The genes are TRBV4-1 and TRBJ1-1, with D unclear. This CDR3 comprises 16 residues. V was trimmed by 1 base and J by 10 bases, leaving 22 bases between them. Germline V gives CDR1 MGHRA, CDR2 YSYEKL. CDR3 nucleotide sequence: TGCGCCAGCAGCCAAGCTTCCCGAGTCGAGGATCGAGGAGCTTTCTTT. This gives the protein CASSQASRVEDRGAFF.

The rearrangement joins TRBV4-2 to TRBJ2-4, with D perhaps TRBD1 (6 bases). CDR3 size: 16 residues. V lost 0 bases to trimming and J lost 3 bases, with 12 bases between them. Germline V CDR1 and CDR2: LGHNA, YNFKEQ. The CDR3: CASSQEGGMDKNIQYF. As DNA, the CDR3 is TGTGCCAGCAGCCAAGAAGGGGGAATGGACAAAAACATTCAGTACTTC.

The V call is TRBV21-1, the J call TRBJ2-1; TRBD1, as called in the table, went unchecked against the DNA. TRBV21-1 is a pseudogene locus. The CDR3 extends over 15 amino acids. CDR3 residues: CASSTRDSSYNEQFF. CDR3 sequence (DNA): TGTGCCAGCAGCACCCGGGACAGCTCCTACAATGAGCAGTTCTTC.

The rearrangement links TRBV9 to TRBJ1-5; TRBD1 is a possible D gene (6 bases). CDR3 size: 16 residues. Looked up from germline, CDR1 is SGDLS and CDR2 is YYNGEE. V was pared by 3 bases and J by 10 bases, with 23 bases between. The CDR3 protein is CASSAAWGGPNEPQHF. DNA for the CDR3: TGTGCCAGCAGCGCCGCATGGGGGGGGCCTAATGAACCCCAGCATTTT. Full variable domain (outside the CDR3, taken from reference TRBV9 and TRBJ1-5): DSGVTQTPKHLITATGQRVTLRCSPRSGDLSVYWYQQSLDQGLQFLIQYYNGEERAKGNILERFSAQQFPDLHSELNLSSLELGDSALYFCASSAAWGGPNEPQHFGDGTRLSIL.

In this sample, this clone turned up a few times. The rearrangement links TRBV19 to TRBJ1-1, with D unclear. Trimming removed 6 bases from V and 0 bases from J, with 14 bases in between. Germline assignment: CDR1 LNHDA and CDR2 SQIVND (reference sequence). This CDR3 has 15 residues. The CDR3 DNA reads as TGTGCCAGTAGAGGGTCCCAGAGGGTGAACACTGAAGCTTTCTTT. It specifies CASRGSQRVNTEAFF.

The gene calls are TRBV19 and TRBJ1-2; weak D call: TRBD1 (6 bases). The CDR3 runs to 13 residues. With 7 bases removed from V and 6 bases from J, the gap between germline ends came to 15 bases. In germline, CDR1 is LNHDA, CDR2 SQIVND (reference sequence). CDR3 amino acids: CASNLMGGHGYTF. The DNA of the CDR3 is TGTGCCAGTAATCTCATGGGGGGGCATGGCTACACCTTC.

The gene calls are TRBV27 and TRBJ1-5, with D hard to call. Trimming cost V 5 bases and J 3 bases, with 11 bases left between them. CDR3 length: 14 residues. The germline CDR1 and CDR2 sequences are MNHEY and SMNVEV (reference sequence). The CDR3 is CASSGQAVNQPQHF. CDR3 in DNA: TGTGCCAGCAGTGGGCAGGCCGTCAATCAGCCCCAGCATTTT.

This clone appeared a few times. The chain is built from TRBV28 and TRBJ2-7; 9 bases map to TRBD1. V shed 0 bases, J shed 4 bases, and the junction held 10 bases outside the gene matches. This CDR3 is 17 amino acids long. Germline CDR1 and CDR2: MDHEN and SYDVKM. The CDR3 DNA is TGTGCCAGCAGTTTATGGGGGGGGACAGGGAAGTCATACGAGCAGTACTTC. Translation gives CASSLWGGTGKSYEQYF.

The V call is TRBV5-1, the J call TRBJ2-2; possibly TRBD1 for D (5 bases). There are 15 residues in the CDR3. The V end was cut by 0 bases, the J end by 1 base, with 7 bases between. CDR1 and CDR2 (germline): SGHRS, YFSETQ. The CDR3 bases are TGCGCCAGCAGCTTGGCCCAGGGGAACACCGGGGAGCTGTTTTTT. Translated, it gives CASSLAQGNTGELFF.

The rearrangement uses TRBV2 and TRBJ1-6; 10 bases match TRBD1. Germline V gene sequence: CDR1 SNHLY, CDR2 FYNNEI. V shed 9 bases and J 10 bases; nucleotides not matched to a gene: 12. This CDR3 comprises 15 residues. CDR3 loop: CARTAGTGERSPLHF. The CDR3, as DNA: TGTGCCAGGACAGCTGGGACAGGGGAAAGGTCACCCCTCCACTTT.

J is TRBJ2-3 and V is TRBV18; TRBD1 matches 7 bases. The CDR3 sequence is 16 residues long. Germline CDR1 is KGHSH and CDR2 is LQKENI. Trimming removed 8 bases from V and 0 bases from J; junction bases left unmatched: 11. The CDR3 is CASKPGQRASTDTQYF. The CDR3, as DNA: TGTGCCAGCAAACCGGGACAGCGAGCTAGCACAGATACGCAGTATTTT.

The CDR3 DNA reads as TGTGCCAGCAGCCTGGGAGAGCAAGAGACCCAGTACTTC. Protein sequence: CASSLGEQETQYF. V is TRBV5-5 and J is TRBJ2-5; D possibly corresponds to TRBD2 (5 bases). The length of the CDR3 is 13 residues. V was cut by 4 bases and J by 2 bases, with 9 bases left in between. Germline assignment: CDR1 SGHKS and CDR2 YYEKEE (reference sequence).

This clone was seen a single time. This chain links TRBV2 with TRBJ1-1, with D perhaps TRBD1 (5 bases). CDR1 is SNHLY, CDR2 FYNNEI, per germline. V gave up 3 bases and J gave up 1 base, with 9 bases separating them. The CDR3 is 14 amino acids. The CDR3 spells CASSDRVGNTEAFF. In DNA form, the CDR3 reads TGTGCCAGCAGTGACAGGGTTGGGAACACTGAAGCTTTCTTT.

This clone was seen only a few times. The rearrangement uses TRBV28 and TRBJ1-5, with no clear D. Germline lookup yields CDR1 MDHEN and CDR2 SYDVKM. Between the trimmed V and J ends, which lost 5 bases and 0 bases, there was a span of 17 bases. This CDR3 region has 17 residues. CDR3 amino acids: CASSPSGSQYSNQPQHF. As DNA, the CDR3 is TGTGCCAGCAGTCCCTCGGGCTCGCAGTATAGCAATCAGCCCCAGCATTTT.

This clone was counted between two and nine times. The chain combines TRBV19 with TRBJ2-2; D possibly corresponds to TRBD1 (6 bases). Looked up from germline, CDR1 is LNHDA and CDR2 is SQIVND (reference sequence). Trimming removed 8 bases from V and 0 bases from J, with 13 bases in between. The CDR3 covers 15 residues. CDR3 coding DNA: TGTGCCAGTCGTCGGGACAACGCGAACACCGGGGAGCTGTTTTTT. This codes for CASRRDNANTGELFF.

V usage is TRBV6-1 and J usage is TRBJ2-7, with D maybe TRBD1 (5 bases). The CDR3 is made up of 17 amino acids. V dropped 2 bases and J dropped 2 bases, with 19 bases sitting between them. Germline V gene sequence: CDR1 MNHNS, CDR2 SASEGT. CDR3: CASSEWPPDSSPYEQYF. The CDR3 region has the DNA TGTGCCAGCAGTGAATGGCCCCCTGACAGCTCTCCCTACGAGCAGTACTTC.

This chain links TRBV15 with TRBJ2-3; TRBD1 agrees at 7 bases. This CDR3 has 16 amino acids. V was pared by 1 base and J by 2 bases, with 6 bases of the junction left unmatched. The germline CDR1 and CDR2 sequences are LNHNV and YYDKDF (reference sequence). The CDR3 DNA reads as TGTGCCACCAGCAGAGCAGGGGGAGTCAACACAGATACGCAGTATTTT. Protein: CATSRAGGVNTDTQYF. Full variable domain (outside the CDR3, taken from reference TRBV15 and TRBJ2-3): DAMVIQNPRYQVTQFGKPVTLSCSQTLNHNVMYWYQQKSSQAPKLLFHYYDKDFNNEADTPDNFQSRRPNTSFCFLDIRSPGLGDTAMYLCATSRAGGVNTDTQYFGPGTRLTVL.

The J gene is TRBJ1-1, the V gene TRBV12-5; a possible D gene is TRBD1 (6 bases). Germline V lookup: CDR1 LGHNT, CDR2 FRNRAP. The CDR3 sequence is 16 residues long. Trimming took off 5 bases at V and 3 bases at J, with 19 bases between the two ends. CDR3 region: CASGPLGAGLDTEAFF. CDR3 bases: TGTGCTAGTGGTCCCCTGGGGGCCGGGTTGGACACTGAAGCTTTCTTT.